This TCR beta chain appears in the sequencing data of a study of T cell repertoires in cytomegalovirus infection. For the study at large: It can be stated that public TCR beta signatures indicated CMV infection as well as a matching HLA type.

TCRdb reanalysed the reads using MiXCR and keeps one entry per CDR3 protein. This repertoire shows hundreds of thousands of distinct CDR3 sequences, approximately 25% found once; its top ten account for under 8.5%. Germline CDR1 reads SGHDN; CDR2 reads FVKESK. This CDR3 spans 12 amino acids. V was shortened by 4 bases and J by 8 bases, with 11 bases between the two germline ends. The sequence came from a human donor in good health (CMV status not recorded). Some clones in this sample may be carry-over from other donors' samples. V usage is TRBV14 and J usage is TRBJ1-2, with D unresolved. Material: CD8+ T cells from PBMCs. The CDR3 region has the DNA TGTGCCAGCAGCCTACGATTGCTGGGCTACACCTTC. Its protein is CASSLRLLGYTF.